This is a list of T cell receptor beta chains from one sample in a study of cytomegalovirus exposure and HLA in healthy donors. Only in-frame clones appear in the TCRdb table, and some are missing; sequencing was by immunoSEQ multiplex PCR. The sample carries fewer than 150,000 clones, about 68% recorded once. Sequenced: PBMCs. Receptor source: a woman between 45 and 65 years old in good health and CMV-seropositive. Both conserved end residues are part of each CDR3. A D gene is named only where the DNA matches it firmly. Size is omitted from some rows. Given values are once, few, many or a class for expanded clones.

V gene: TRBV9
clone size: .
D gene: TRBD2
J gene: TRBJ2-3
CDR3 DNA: TGTGCCAGCAGCGTAGACGGGAGGCCCAACACAGATACGCAGTATTTT
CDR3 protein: CASSVDGRPNTDTQYF

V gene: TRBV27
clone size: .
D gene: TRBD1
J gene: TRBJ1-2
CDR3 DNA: TGTGCCAGCCGGACAGGTGGGGATGGAGGCTACACCTTC
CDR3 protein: CASRTGGDGGYTF

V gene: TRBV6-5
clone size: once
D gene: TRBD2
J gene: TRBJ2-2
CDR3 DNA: TGTGCCAGCAGTTACGGTCTAGCGGGAGGGGCCGGGGAGCTGTTTTTT
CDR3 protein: CASSYGLAGGAGELFF

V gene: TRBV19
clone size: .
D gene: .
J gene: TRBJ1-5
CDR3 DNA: TGTGCCAGTAGTATCGTAACCTGGGGCCAGCCCCAGCATTTT
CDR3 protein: CASSIVTWGQPQHF

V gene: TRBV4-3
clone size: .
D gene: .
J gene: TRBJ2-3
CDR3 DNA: TGCGCCAGCAGCCCAGAGACTAGCACAGATACGCAGTATTTT
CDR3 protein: CASSPETSTDTQYF

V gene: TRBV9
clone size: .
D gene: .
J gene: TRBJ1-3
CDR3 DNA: TGTGCCAGCACCCGGGGGACTCCTGGAAACACCATATATTTT
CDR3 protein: CASTRGTPGNTIYF

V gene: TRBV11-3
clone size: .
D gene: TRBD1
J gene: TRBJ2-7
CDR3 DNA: TGTGCCAGCAGCTCAGGACAGGGTTCCTACGAGCAGTACTTC
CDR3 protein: CASSSGQGSYEQYF

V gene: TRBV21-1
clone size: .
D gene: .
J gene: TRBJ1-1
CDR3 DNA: TGTGCCAGCAGCGCAAAACAGGGGCCCGACACTGAAGCTTTCTTT
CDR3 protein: CASSAKQGPDTEAFF

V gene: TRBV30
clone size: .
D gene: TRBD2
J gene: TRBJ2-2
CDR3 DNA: TGTGCCTGGAGTCGCTTCGGGAGGGCGGACACCGGGGAGCTGTTTTTT
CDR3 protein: CAWSRFGRADTGELFF

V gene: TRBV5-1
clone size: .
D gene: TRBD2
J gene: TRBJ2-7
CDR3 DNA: TGCGCCAGCAGCATGGGTAGCGGGGGCCCCTACGAGCAGTACTTC
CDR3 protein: CASSMGSGGPYEQYF

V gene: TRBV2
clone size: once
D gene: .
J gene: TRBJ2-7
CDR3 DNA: TGTGCCAGCAGTGTTCAGGGAAGCTCCTACGAGCAGTACTTC
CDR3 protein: CASSVQGSSYEQYF

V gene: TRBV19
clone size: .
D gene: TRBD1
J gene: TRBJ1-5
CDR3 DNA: TGTGCCAGTAGTATAGATCGGCAGGGGGCAAAACAGCCCCAGCATTTT
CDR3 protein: CASSIDRQGAKQPQHF

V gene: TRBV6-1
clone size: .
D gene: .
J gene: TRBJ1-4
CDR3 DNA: TGTGCCAGCAGAGAAAAGGGGCGGAATGAAAAACTGTTTTTT
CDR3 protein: CASREKGRNEKLFF

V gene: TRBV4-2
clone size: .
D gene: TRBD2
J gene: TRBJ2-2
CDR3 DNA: TGTGCCAGCAGCCAAGGGACGGGCGGGGGGGCGGTAACCGGGGAGCTGTTTTTT
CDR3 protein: CASSQGTGGGAVTGELFF

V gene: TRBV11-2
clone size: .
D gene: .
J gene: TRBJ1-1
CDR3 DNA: TGTGCCAGCAGCTTAGTGACTTTGGACACTGAAGCTTTCTTT
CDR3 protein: CASSLVTLDTEAFF

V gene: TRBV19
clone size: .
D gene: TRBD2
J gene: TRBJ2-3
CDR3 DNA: TGTGCCAGTAGTATACACGGGACTAGAGACGGGGATACGCAGTATTTT
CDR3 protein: CASSIHGTRDGDTQYF